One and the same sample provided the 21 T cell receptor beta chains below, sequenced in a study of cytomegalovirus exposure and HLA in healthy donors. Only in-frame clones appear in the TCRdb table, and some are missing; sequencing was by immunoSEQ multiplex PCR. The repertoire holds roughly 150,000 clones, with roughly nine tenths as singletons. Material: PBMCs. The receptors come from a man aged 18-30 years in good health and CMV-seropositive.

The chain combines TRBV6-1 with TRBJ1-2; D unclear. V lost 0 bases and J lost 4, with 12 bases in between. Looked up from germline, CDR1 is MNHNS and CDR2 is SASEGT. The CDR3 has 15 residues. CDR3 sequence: CASSEALLAVYGYTF. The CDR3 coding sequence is TGTGCCAGCAGTGAAGCGCTTCTGGCAGTCTATGGCTACACCTTC.

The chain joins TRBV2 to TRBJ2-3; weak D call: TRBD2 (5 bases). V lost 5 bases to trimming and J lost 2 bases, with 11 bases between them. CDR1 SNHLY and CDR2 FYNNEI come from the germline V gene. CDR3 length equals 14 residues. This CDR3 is CASSTDLNTDTQYF. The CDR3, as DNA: TGTGCCAGCAGTACGGACTTGAACACAGATACGCAGTATTTT.

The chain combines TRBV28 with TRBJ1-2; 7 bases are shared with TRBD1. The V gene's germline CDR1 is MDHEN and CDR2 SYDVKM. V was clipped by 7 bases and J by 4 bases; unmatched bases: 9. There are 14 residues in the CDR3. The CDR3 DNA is TGTGCCAGCAAAAGACAGGGTGGGGGCTATGGCTACACCTTC. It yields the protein CASKRQGGGYGYTF.

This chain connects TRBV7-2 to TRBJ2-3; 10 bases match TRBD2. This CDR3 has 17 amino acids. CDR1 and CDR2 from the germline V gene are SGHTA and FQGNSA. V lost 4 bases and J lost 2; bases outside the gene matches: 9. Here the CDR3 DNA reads TGTGCCAGCAGCTGGGCAATTAGCGGGAGGAACACAGATACGCAGTATTTT. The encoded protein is CASSWAISGRNTDTQYF.

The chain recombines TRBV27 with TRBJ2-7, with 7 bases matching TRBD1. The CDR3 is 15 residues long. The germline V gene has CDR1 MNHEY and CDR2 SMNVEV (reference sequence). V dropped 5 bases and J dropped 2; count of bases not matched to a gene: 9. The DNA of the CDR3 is TGTGCCAGCAGTCCCCACAGGGGAATTACCTACGAGCAGTACTTC. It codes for CASSPHRGITYEQYF.

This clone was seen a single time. In nucleotides, the CDR3 is TGTGCCAGCACCAGATCAGGGGGGACGCAAGAGACCCAGTACTTC. It translates to CASTRSGGTQETQYF. J is TRBJ2-5 and V is TRBV6-1; TRBD1 might be the D (7 bases). Between the trimmed V and J ends, which lost 7 bases and 2 bases, there was a span of 17 bases. There are 15 residues in the CDR3. Germline values: CDR1 MNHNS, CDR2 SASEGT.

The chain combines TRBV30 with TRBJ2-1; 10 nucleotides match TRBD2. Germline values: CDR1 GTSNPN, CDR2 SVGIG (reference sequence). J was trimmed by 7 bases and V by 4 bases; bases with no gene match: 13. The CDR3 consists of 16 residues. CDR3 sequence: CAWKPPATSGWNEQFF. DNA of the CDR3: TGTGCCTGGAAGCCTCCGGCGACTAGCGGGTGGAATGAGCAGTTCTTC.

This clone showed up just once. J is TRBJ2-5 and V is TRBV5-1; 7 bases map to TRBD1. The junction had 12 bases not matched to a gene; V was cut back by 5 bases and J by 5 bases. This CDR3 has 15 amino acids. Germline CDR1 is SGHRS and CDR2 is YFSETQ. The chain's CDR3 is CASRADRALWETQYF. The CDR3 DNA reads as TGCGCCAGCAGAGCTGACAGGGCGCTATGGGAGACCCAGTACTTC.

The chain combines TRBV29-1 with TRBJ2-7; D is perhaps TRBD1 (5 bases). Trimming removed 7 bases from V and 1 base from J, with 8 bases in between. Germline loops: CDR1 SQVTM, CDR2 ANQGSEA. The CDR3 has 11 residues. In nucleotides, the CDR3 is TGCAGCGCACAGGAATCCTACGAGCAGTACTTC. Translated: CSAQESYEQYF.

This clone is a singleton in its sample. The DNA for the CDR3 is TGTGCCATCAGTGACAGGGGGAATCTCTACACCTTC. Translated: CAISDRGNLYTF. J is TRBJ1-2 and V is TRBV10-3, with TRBD1 matching over 7 bases. Trimming removed 3 bases from V and 10 bases from J; junction bases left unmatched: 5. The CDR3 consists of 12 residues. Germline V gene data show CDR1 as ENHRY and CDR2 as SYGVKD.

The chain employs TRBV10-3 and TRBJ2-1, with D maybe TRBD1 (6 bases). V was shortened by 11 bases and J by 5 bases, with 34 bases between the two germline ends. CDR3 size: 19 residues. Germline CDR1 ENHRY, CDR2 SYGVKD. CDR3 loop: CAASPGTLKGIGVHNEQFF. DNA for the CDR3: TGTGCCGCCTCCCCCGGGACACTTAAAGGGATTGGGGTCCACAATGAGCAGTTCTTC.

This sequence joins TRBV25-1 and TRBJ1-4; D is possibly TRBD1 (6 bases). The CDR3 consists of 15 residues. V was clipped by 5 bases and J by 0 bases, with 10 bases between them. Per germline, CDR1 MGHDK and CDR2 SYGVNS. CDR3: CASSPGTTTNEKLFF. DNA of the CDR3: TGTGCCAGCAGTCCGGGGACAACAACTAATGAAAAACTGTTTTTT. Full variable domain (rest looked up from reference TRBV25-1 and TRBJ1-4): EADIYQTPRYLVIGTGKKITLECSQTMGHDKMYWYQQDPGMELHLIHYSYGVNSTEKGDLSSESTVSRIRTEHFPLTLESARPSHTSQYLCASSPGTTTNEKLFFGSGTQLSVL.

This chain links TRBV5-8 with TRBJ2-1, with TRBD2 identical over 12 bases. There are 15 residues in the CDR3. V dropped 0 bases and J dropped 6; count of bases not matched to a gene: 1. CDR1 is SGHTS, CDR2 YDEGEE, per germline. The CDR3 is CASSLASGRANEQFF. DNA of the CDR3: TGTGCCAGCAGCTTGGCTAGCGGGAGGGCCAATGAGCAGTTCTTC.

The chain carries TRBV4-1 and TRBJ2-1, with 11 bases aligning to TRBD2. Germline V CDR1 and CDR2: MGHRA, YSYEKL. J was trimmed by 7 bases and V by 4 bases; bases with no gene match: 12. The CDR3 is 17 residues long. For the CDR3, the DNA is TGCGCCAGCAGCCGTTTCCCCGGACTAGCGGGCCCTAATGAGCAGTTCTTC. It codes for CASSRFPGLAGPNEQFF.

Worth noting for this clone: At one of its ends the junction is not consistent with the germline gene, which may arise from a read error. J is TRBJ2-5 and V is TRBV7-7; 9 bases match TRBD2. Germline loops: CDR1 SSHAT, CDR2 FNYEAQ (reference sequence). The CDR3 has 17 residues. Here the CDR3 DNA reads TGTGCTAGCAGCTTAGCGAGCGGACTAGCGCCACAAGAGACCCAGTACTTC. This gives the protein CASSLASGLAPQETQYF.

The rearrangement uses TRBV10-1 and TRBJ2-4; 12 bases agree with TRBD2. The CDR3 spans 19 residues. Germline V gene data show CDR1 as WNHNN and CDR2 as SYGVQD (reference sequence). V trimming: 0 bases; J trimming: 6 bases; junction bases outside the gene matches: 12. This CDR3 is CASSESVLRLAGDRNIQYF. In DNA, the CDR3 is TGCGCCAGCAGTGAGTCGGTCCTCCGACTAGCGGGAGACAGAAACATTCAGTACTTC.

CDR3 loop: CASSLIPGLAYNEQFF. The CDR3 DNA is TGCGCCAGCAGCTTGATACCGGGACTAGCTTACAATGAGCAGTTCTTC. V gene TRBV5-1 combines with J gene TRBJ2-1, with 9 positions matching TRBD2. V dropped 1 base and J dropped 4; count of bases not matched to a gene: 6. The CDR3 totals 16 residues. In germline, CDR1 is SGHRS, CDR2 YFSETQ.

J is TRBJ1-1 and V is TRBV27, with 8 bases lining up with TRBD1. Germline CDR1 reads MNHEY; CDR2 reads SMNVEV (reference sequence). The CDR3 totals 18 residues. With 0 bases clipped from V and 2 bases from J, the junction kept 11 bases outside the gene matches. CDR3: CASSLSPTGALPNTEAFF. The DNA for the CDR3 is TGTGCCAGCAGTTTATCCCCGACAGGGGCCCTACCCAACACTGAAGCTTTCTTT.

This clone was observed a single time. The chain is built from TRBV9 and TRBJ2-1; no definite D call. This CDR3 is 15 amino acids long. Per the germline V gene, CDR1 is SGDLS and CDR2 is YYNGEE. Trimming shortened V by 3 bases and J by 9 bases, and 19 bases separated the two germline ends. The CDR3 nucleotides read TGTGCCAGCAGCGGTGGAGCTAGTCTAAGAGGTGAGCAGTTCTTC. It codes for CASSGGASLRGEQFF.

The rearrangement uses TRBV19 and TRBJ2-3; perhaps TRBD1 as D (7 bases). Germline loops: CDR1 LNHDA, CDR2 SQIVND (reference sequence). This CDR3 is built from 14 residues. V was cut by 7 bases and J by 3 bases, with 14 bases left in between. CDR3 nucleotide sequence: TGTGCCAGTAATCCAGGGGGGAGAACAGATACGCAGTATTTT. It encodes CASNPGGRTDTQYF. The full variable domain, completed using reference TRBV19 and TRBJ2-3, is DGGITQSPKYLFRKEGQNVTLSCEQNLNHDAMYWYRQDPGQGLRLIYYSQIVNDFQKGDIAEGYSVSREKKESFPLTVTSAQKNPTAFYLCASNPGGRTDTQYFGPGTRLTVL.

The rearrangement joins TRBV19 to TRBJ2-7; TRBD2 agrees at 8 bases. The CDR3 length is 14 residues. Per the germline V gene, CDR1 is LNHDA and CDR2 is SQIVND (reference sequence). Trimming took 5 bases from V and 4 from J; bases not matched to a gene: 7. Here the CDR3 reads CASSFREGGYEQYF. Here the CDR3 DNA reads TGTGCCAGTAGTTTTCGGGAGGGCGGTTACGAGCAGTACTTC.